This T cell receptor beta chain was profiled in a study of cytomegalovirus exposure and HLA in healthy donors. After removal of 2 bases from V and 13 bases from J, the junction contained 14 bases not matched to a gene. Germline V lookup: CDR1 LGHNA, CDR2 YNFKEQ. The CDR3 extends over 17 amino acids. The PCR employed 60 Vbeta primers together with 13 Jbeta primers. The table came from immunoSEQ multiplex PCR; TCRdb's copy has only in-frame clones and leaves some out. In the table there are tens of thousands of clones, 79% of which are singletons. This TCR came from a woman aged 40 to 49 in good health and CMV-seropositive. The sample taken for sequencing was PBMCs. The chain combines TRBV4-2 with TRBJ1-4, with 12 bases fitting TRBD1. In DNA, the CDR3 is TGTGCCAGCAGCCAAAGTCGGGACAGGGGGCCTCAATCCCGACTGTTTTTT. Translating gives CASSQSRDRGPQSRLFF.